This T cell receptor (beta chain) appears in the sequencing data of a study of T cells in Graves' hyperthyroidism and ophthalmopathy. Findings and limits, study-wide: Most expanded thyroid clonotypes above 0.001 also appeared in blood.

Regarding this clonotype: The antigen remains unidentified.

The investigators amplified TCR beta CDR3 regions from RNA transcripts. The primer set for the first-round RT-PCR of the TCR CDR3 was HTBI. TCRdb recomputed calls from the multiplex PCR reads with MiXCR, one row per CDR3 protein. The sample yields about 610,000 distinct CDR3 sequences, roughly 14% seen once. This CDR3 spans 15 amino acids. Germline V gene data show CDR1 as SGHTA and CDR2 as FQGTGA. The junction had 2 bases not matched to a gene; V was cut back by 5 bases and J by 4 bases. This sequence joins TRBV7-3 and TRBJ2-3; 14 bases are shared with TRBD2. The TCR originated in a woman aged 40 to 55 with Graves' ophthalmopathy. The specimen was blood. CDR3 amino acids: CASSGTSGSSDTQYF. In nucleotides, the CDR3 is TGTGCCAGCAGCGGGACTAGCGGGAGTTCAGATACGCAGTATTTT. Supplemented by reference TRBV7-3 and TRBJ2-3, the full variable domain reads GAGVSQTPSNKVTEKGKYVELRCDPISGHTALYWYRQSLGQGPEFLIYFQGTGAADDSGLPNDRFFAVRPEGSVSTLKIQRTERGDSAVYLCASSGTSGSSDTQYFGPGTRLTVL.